This TCR beta chain was sequenced for a study of blood T cell repertoires in COVID-19. The V segment lost 5 bases and the J segment 6 bases; nucleotides outside the gene matches: 5. Germline CDR1 and CDR2: SEHNR and FQNEAQ (reference sequence). The CDR3 extends over 15 amino acids. Only in-frame clones appear in the TCRdb table, and some are missing; sequencing was by immunoSEQ multiplex PCR. The sample has some 250,000 clones, 75% to 85% seen once; the top ten hold 6% to 8%. Sequences were obtained from peripheral blood. The chain links TRBV7-9 to TRBJ2-1, with 12 bases matching TRBD2. The sequence was obtained from a woman of 80 years or more with COVID-19, enrolled during active disease. CDR3 sequence: CASSRLAGVPNEQFF. CDR3 DNA: TGTGCCAGCAGCCGACTAGCGGGAGTCCCCAATGAGCAGTTCTTC.